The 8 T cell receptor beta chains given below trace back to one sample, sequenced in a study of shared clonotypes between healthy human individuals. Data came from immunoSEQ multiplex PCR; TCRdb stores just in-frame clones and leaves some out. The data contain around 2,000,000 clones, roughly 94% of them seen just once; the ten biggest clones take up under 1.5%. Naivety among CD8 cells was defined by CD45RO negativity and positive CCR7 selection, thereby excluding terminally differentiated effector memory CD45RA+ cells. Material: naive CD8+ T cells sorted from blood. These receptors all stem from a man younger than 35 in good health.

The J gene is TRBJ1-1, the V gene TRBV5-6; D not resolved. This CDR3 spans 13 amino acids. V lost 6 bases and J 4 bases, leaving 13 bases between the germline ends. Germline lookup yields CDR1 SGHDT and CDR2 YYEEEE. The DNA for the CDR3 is TGTGCCAGCACCCTCGGAGTGGGCACTGAAGCTTTCTTT. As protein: CASTLGVGTEAFF.

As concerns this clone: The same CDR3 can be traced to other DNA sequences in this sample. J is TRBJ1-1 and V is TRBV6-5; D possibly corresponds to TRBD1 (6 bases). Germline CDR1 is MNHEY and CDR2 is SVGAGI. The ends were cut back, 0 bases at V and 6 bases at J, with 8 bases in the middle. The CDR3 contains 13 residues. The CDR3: CASSYSGGPEAFF. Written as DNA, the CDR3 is TGTGCCAGCAGTTACTCAGGGGGGCCTGAAGCTTTCTTT.

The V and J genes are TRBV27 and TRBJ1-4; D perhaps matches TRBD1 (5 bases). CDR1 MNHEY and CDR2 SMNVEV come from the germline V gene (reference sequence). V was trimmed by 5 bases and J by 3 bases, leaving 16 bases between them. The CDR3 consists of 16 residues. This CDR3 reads CASSAFSAGPNEKLFF. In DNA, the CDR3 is TGTGCCAGCAGTGCATTTTCGGCAGGGCCTAATGAAAAACTGTTTTTT.

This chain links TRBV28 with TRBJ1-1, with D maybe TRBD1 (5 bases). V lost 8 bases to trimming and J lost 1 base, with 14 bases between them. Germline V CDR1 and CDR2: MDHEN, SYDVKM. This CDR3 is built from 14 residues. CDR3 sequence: CASSIDSPNTEAFF. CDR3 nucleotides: TGTGCCAGCTCAATTGACAGTCCGAACACTGAAGCTTTCTTT.

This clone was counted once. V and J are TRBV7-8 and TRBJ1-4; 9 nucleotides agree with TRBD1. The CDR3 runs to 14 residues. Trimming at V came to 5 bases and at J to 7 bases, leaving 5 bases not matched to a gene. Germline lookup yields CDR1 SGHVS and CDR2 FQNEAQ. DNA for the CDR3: TGTGCCAGCAGCCCGACAGGGGGGGCTGAAAAACTGTTTTTT. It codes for CASSPTGGAEKLFF.

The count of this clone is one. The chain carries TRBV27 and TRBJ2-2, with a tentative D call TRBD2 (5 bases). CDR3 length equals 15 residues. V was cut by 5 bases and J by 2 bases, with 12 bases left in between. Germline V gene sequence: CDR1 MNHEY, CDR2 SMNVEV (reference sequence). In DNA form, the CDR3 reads TGTGCCAGCAGTCTAGACTACTTTAACACCGGGGAGCTGTTTTTT. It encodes CASSLDYFNTGELFF.

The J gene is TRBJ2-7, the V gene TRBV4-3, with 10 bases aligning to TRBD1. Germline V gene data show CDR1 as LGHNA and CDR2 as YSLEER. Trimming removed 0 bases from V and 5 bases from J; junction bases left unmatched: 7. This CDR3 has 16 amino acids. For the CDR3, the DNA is TGCGCCAGCAGCCAAGAGCGGGACAGGGGTGTGGACGAGCAGTACTTC. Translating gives CASSQERDRGVDEQYF.

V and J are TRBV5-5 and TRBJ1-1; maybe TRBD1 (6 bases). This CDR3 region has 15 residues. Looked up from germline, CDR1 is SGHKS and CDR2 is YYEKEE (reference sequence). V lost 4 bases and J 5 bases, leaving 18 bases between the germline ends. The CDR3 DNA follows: TGTGCCAGCAGCCTATCAGGGGCCCTTGGGACTGAAGCTTTCTTT. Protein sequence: CASSLSGALGTEAFF.